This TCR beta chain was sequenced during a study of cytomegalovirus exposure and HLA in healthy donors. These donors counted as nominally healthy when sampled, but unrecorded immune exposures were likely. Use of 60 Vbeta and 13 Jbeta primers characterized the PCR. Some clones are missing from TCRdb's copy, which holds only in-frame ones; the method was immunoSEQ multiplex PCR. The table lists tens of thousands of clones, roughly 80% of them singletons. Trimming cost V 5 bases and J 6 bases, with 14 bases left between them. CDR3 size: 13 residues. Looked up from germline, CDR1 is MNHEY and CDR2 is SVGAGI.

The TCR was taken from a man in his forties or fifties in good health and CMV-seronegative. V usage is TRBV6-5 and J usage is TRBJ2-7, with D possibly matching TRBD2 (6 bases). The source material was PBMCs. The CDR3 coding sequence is TGTGCCAGCAGTCTAGCCTGGGGGGTCGAGCAGTACTTC. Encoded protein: CASSLAWGVEQYF.